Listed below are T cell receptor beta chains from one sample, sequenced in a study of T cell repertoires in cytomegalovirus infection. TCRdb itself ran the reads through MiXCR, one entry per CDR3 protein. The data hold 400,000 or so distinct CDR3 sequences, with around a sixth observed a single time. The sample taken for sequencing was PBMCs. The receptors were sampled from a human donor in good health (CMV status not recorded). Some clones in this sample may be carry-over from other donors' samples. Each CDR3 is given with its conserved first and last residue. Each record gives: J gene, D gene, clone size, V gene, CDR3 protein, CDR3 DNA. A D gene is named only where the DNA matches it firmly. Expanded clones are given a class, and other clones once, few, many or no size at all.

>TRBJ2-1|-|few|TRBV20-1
CSARQGYEQFF
TGCAGTGCTAGACAGGGCTATGAGCAGTTCTTC
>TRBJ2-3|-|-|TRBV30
CAWNLVGTDTQYF
TGTGCCTGGAACCTCGTAGGCACAGATACGCAGTATTTT
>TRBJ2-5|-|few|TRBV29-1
CSPERFGETQYF
TGCAGCCCCGAGAGGTTTGGAGAGACCCAGTACTTC
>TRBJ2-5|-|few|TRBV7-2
CASRRPEQETQYF
TGTGCCAGCAGAAGGCCCGAGCAAGAGACCCAGTACTTC
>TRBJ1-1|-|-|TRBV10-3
CAIRGAQPEAFF
TGTGCCATCAGGGGGGCGCAGCCTGAAGCTTTCTTT
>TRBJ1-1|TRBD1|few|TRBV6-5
CASSYGQGAEAFF
TGTGCCAGCAGTTACGGACAGGGCGCTGAAGCTTTCTTT
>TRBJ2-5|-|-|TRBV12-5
CASATGDYRQETQYF
TGTGCTAGTGCGACAGGGGACTATCGACAAGAGACCCAGTACTTC
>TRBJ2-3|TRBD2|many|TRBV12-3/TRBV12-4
CASGLAVTSTDTQYF
TGTGCCAGCGGACTAGCGGTTACTAGCACAGATACGCAGTATTTT
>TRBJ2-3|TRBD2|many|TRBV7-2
CASSSSGRAEDTQYF
TGTGCCAGCAGTTCAAGCGGGAGGGCCGAAGATACGCAGTATTTT
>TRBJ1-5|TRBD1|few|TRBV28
CASSPPDRGNQPQHF
TGTGCCAGCAGTCCACCCGACAGGGGCAATCAGCCCCAGCATTTT
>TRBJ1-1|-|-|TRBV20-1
CSARALAGETEAFF
TGCAGTGCTAGAGCCCTGGCCGGGGAGACTGAAGCTTTCTTT
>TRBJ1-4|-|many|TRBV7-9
CASSRGDATNEKLFF
TGTGCCAGCAGCCGCGGGGATGCAACTAATGAAAAACTGTTTTTT
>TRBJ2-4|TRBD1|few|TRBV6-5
CASSRQGASKNIQYF
TGTGCCAGCAGTCGACAGGGGGCCTCCAAAAACATTCAGTACTTC
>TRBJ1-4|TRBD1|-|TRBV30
CAWTGTGDEKLFF
TGTGCCTGGACCGGGACAGGGGATGAAAAACTGTTTTTT
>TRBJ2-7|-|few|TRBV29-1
CSALLDEQYF
TGCAGCGCCCTGCTTGACGAGCAGTACTTC
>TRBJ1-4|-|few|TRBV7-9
CASSPGTAAREKLFF
TGTGCCAGCAGCCCCGGGACGGCGGCGAGGGAAAAACTGTTTTTT
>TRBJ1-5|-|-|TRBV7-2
CASSLAASQPQHF
TGTGCCAGCAGCTTAGCGGCCAGTCAGCCCCAGCATTTT
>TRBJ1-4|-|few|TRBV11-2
CASSLDQEVIEKLFF
TGTGCCAGCAGCTTAGATCAGGAGGTGATCGAAAAACTGTTTTTT
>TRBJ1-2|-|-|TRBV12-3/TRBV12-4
CASSELGRGYTF
TGTGCCAGCAGTGAGCTGGGGCGAGGCTACACCTTC
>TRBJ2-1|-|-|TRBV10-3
CAISEGGSSYNEQFF
TGTGCCATCAGTGAAGGCGGAAGCTCCTACAATGAGCAGTTCTTC
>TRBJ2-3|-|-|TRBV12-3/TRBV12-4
CASRPPAIREDTQYF
TGTGCCAGCAGGCCACCGGCCATCCGGGAGGATACGCAGTATTTT
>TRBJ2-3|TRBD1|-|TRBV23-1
CASCDRTGGLYTQYF
TGCGCCAGCTGTGACCGGACAGGGGGCTTGTATACGCAGTATTTT
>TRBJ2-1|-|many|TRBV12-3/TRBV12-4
CASSLRQYNEQFF
TGTGCCAGCAGTTTGCGGCAATACAATGAGCAGTTCTTC
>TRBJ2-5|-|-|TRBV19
CASSIASAQETQYF
TGTGCCAGTAGTATAGCGAGCGCTCAAGAGACCCAGTACTTC
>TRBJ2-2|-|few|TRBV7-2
CASSFLRTLTGELFF
TGTGCCAGCAGCTTTTTGAGGACACTTACCGGGGAGCTGTTTTTT
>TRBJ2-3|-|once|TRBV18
CASSPDDTQYF
TGTGCCAGCTCACCGGATGATACGCAGTATTTT
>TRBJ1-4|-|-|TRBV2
CASGRGPNEKLFF
TGTGCCAGCGGCAGGGGTCCTAATGAAAAACTGTTTTTT
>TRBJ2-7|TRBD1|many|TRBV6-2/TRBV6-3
CASSSPGTGLRQAFSYEQYF
TGTGCCAGCAGCAGCCCTGGGACAGGATTACGGCAGGCGTTCTCCTACGAGCAGTACTTC
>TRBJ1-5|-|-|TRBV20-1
CSVGGSNQPQHF
TGCAGTGTAGGGGGGAGCAATCAGCCCCAGCATTTT
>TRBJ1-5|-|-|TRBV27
CASSIAGLGNQPQHF
TGTGCCAGCAGCATCGCGGGGTTGGGCAATCAGCCCCAGCATTTT
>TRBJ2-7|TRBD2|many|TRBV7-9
CASSFTGTSGSEQYF
TGTGCCAGCAGCTTTACCGGGACTAGCGGGAGCGAGCAGTACTTC
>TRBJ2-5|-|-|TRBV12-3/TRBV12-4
CASSLWDPGPQETQYF
TGTGCCAGCAGTTTGTGGGACCCGGGTCCCCAAGAGACCCAGTACTTC
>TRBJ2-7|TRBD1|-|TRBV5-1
CASSLTGTGNEQYF
TGCGCCAGCAGCTTGACCGGGACAGGGAACGAGCAGTACTTC
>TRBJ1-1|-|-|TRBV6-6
CASRPGGSTEAFF
TGTGCCAGCAGACCAGGAGGGAGCACTGAAGCTTTCTTT
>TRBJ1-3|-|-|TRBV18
CASSPPSGSGNTIYF
TGTGCCAGCTCACCACCGTCCGGGTCTGGAAACACCATATATTTT
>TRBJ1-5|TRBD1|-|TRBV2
CASKTGEGQPQHF
TGTGCCAGCAAAACAGGGGAAGGTCAGCCCCAGCATTTT
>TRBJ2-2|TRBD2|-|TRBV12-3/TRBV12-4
CASSLVAGGKGELFF
TGTGCCAGCAGTTTAGTGGCGGGAGGAAAGGGGGAGCTGTTTTTT
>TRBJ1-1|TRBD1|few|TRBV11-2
CASRQGVAEAFF
TGTGCCAGCAGGCAGGGGGTCGCTGAAGCTTTCTTT
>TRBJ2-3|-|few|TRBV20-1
CSARDLHYTDTQYF
TGCAGTGCTAGAGATCTCCACTACACAGATACGCAGTATTTT
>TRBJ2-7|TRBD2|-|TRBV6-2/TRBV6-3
CASSLTIKRGSYEQYF
TGTGCCAGCAGCCTCACCATTAAGCGGGGCTCCTACGAGCAGTACTTC
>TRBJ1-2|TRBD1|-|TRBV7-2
CASSLAAGQWGHGYTF
TGTGCCAGCAGCTTAGCGGCGGGACAGTGGGGGCATGGCTACACCTTC